Below are 32 T cell receptor beta chains sequenced from a single sample in a study of T cell changes during pregnancy in multiple sclerosis (dated by TCRdb to about 2019). Library preparation used the immunoSEQ multiplex PCR assay. What TCRdb holds here is the immuneACCESS table cut down to in-frame rearrangements. Part of the clones is not present; checked against another copy, under half of the missing clones reflect an unresolved V gene, and the others are unexplained. A total of roughly 60,000 clones appear in this sample, about 90% of them only once. The top ten clonotypes cover about 2% of the sample. Sequenced material: peripheral blood, taken in the second trimester of pregnancy. The receptors come from a female donor in good health, enrolled as a control in a pregnancy study.

The chain uses TRBV7-9 and TRBJ2-7; D gene unclear. Looked up from germline, CDR1 is SEHNR and CDR2 is FQNEAQ (reference sequence). The CDR3 is made up of 11 amino acids. V shed 8 bases and J shed 4 bases, with 9 bases lying between them. CDR3 nucleotide sequence: TGTGCCAGCGGCCAGTCGTACGAGCAGTACTTC. This codes for CASGQSYEQYF.

The CDR3 here is CATYNHGTTYEQYF. The CDR3 coding sequence is TGTGCCACCTACAACCACGGAACTACCTACGAGCAGTACTTC. The chain carries TRBV6-5 and TRBJ2-7, with D unresolved. The CDR3 contains 14 residues. V was trimmed by 10 bases and J by 2 bases, leaving 18 bases between them. CDR1 and CDR2 from the germline V gene are MNHEY and SVGAGI.

In its sample, this clone was seen once. The chain has TRBV28 and TRBJ1-2, with 8 bases identical to TRBD1. This CDR3 contains 16 residues. V was clipped by 4 bases and J by 8 bases; unmatched bases: 15. Germline V gene lookup returns CDR1 MDHEN and CDR2 SYDVKM. The CDR3 sequence: CASSSGQGRVREGYTF. CDR3 coding DNA: TGTGCCAGCAGTTCAGGACAGGGACGGGTCCGGGAAGGCTACACCTTC.

This clone appeared a single time. V and J are TRBV27 and TRBJ1-1; tentatively, D is TRBD1 (6 bases). V lost 8 bases, J lost 5 bases, and 15 bases lay in between. From germline, CDR1 is MNHEY and CDR2 SMNVEV (reference sequence). The CDR3 runs 13 residues. The CDR3 DNA reads as TGTGCCAGCCGGGGGGGCTTAAGAACTGAAGCTTTCTTT. It encodes CASRGGLRTEAFF.

In its sample, this clone was seen once. The chain carries TRBV4-1 and TRBJ2-3, with a possible D match to TRBD2 (5 bases). The CDR3 is 14 residues long. The V gene lost 1 base and the J gene lost 1 base, with 6 bases spanning the gap. Per germline, CDR1 MGHRA and CDR2 YSYEKL. The CDR3 coding sequence is TGCGCCAGCAGCCAAGCCGGGGGCACAGATACGCAGTATTTT. Protein sequence: CASSQAGGTDTQYF.

The rearrangement joins TRBV27 to TRBJ2-7, with 11 bases identical to TRBD1. The CDR3 length is 16 residues. J lost 4 bases, V lost 5 bases, and 10 bases had no gene match. The V gene's germline CDR1 is MNHEY and CDR2 SMNVEV (reference sequence). CDR3 amino acids: CASSDFPGQGEYEQYF. For the CDR3, the DNA is TGTGCCAGCAGTGACTTTCCGGGACAGGGGGAGTACGAGCAGTACTTC.

The chain carries TRBV18 and TRBJ2-3; D not resolved. The CDR3 has 13 residues. Trimming removed 3 bases from V and 5 bases from J, with 9 bases in between. Germline CDR1 KGHSH, CDR2 LQKENI. In nucleotides, the CDR3 is TGTGCCAGCTCACCTGAGCGAGGAGATACGCAGTATTTT. Encoded protein: CASSPERGDTQYF. The full variable domain, in which reference TRBV18 and TRBJ2-3 provide the parts outside the CDR3, is NAGVMQNPRHLVRRRGQEARLRCSPMKGHSHVYWYRQLPEEGLKFMVYLQKENIIDESGMPKERFSAEFPKEGPSILRIQQVVRGDSAAYFCASSPERGDTQYFGPGTRLTVL.

The rearrangement uses TRBV6-5 and TRBJ1-2; TRBD1 aligns across 9 bases. V was clipped by 2 bases and J by 3 bases; unmatched bases: 4. This CDR3 region has 15 residues. Germline CDR1 is MNHEY and CDR2 is SVGAGI. The CDR3, as DNA: TGTGCCAGCAGTTACGGGACAGGGTTTGACTATGGCTACACCTTC. It is translated as CASSYGTGFDYGYTF.

The chain carries TRBV18 and TRBJ2-1; a weak D match, TRBD1 (5 bases). Germline V gene lookup returns CDR1 KGHSH and CDR2 LQKENI. Trimming shortened V by 0 bases and J by 8 bases, and 8 bases separated the two germline ends. The CDR3 length is 13 residues. The chain's CDR3 is CASSPPSRDEQFF. The DNA of the CDR3 is TGTGCCAGCTCACCACCGAGCAGGGATGAGCAGTTCTTC. Variable domain in full (rest from reference TRBV18 and TRBJ2-1): NAGVMQNPRHLVRRRGQEARLRCSPMKGHSHVYWYRQLPEEGLKFMVYLQKENIIDESGMPKERFSAEFPKEGPSILRIQQVVRGDSAAYFCASSPPSRDEQFFGPGTRLTVL.

This rearrangement joins TRBV7-9 to TRBJ1-4; tentatively, D is TRBD1 (5 bases). Deletions cut 5 bases from V and 5 bases from J, with 12 bases between. This CDR3 spans 14 amino acids. Germline V gives CDR1 SEHNR, CDR2 FQNEAQ (reference sequence). The CDR3 coding sequence is TGTGCCAGCAGCGCAACGGACACGAATGAAAAACTGTTTTTT. This gives the protein CASSATDTNEKLFF.

CDR3 nucleotide sequence: TGCGCCAGCAGCTCGGTCGCTCTAGCGGGGAACACAGATACGCAGTATTTT. This codes for CASSSVALAGNTDTQYF. The chain joins TRBV5-1 to TRBJ2-3; TRBD2 matches at 9 bases. CDR1 and CDR2 from the germline V gene are SGHRS and YFSETQ. The CDR3 is made up of 17 amino acids. V dropped 3 bases and J dropped 2; count of bases not matched to a gene: 10.

This chain links TRBV9 with TRBJ1-6; D may be TRBD1 (6 bases). The germline gives CDR1 SGDLS, CDR2 YYNGEE. This CDR3 is built from 14 residues. V shed 3 bases and J shed 6 bases, with 10 bases lying between them. For the CDR3, the DNA is TGTGCCAGCAGCGAGACAGGATTTAATTCACCCCTCCACTTT. This encodes CASSETGFNSPLHF.

This sequence joins TRBV5-6 and TRBJ2-5, with 12 bases aligning to TRBD2. The CDR3 consists of 15 residues. J was trimmed by 5 bases and V by 3 bases; bases with no gene match: 5. The germline V gene encodes CDR1 SGHDT and CDR2 YYEEEE. The CDR3 region is CASSSSGRAGETQYF. For the CDR3, the DNA is TGTGCCAGCAGCTCTAGCGGGAGGGCGGGGGAGACCCAGTACTTC.

The chain combines TRBV11-1 with TRBJ2-7; D is unresolved. The V and J ends lost 0 bases and 3 bases respectively, with 9 bases between them. The CDR3 loop spans 14 amino acids. Germline CDR1 reads SGHAT; CDR2 reads FQDESV (reference sequence). CDR3 region: CASSLAEVDYEQYF. DNA of the CDR3: TGTGCCAGCAGCTTAGCAGAGGTAGACTACGAGCAGTACTTC.

The genes are TRBV29-1 and TRBJ2-1; possible D gene TRBD2, 6 bases. CDR3 length: 14 amino acids. Germline V gene data show CDR1 as SQVTM and CDR2 as ANQGSEA. The V end was cut by 6 bases, the J end by 8 bases, with 20 bases between. The CDR3 DNA is TGCAGCGTCCGCCCCCTCGCGGGGATCGATGAGCAGTTCTTC. Translation: CSVRPLAGIDEQFF.

The rearrangement joins TRBV10-3 to TRBJ2-5; the D gene is possibly TRBD2 (5 bases). Germline-derived CDR1 and CDR2 are ENHRY and SYGVKD. V was clipped by 3 bases and J by 5 bases, with 13 bases between them. CDR3 length equals 14 residues. CDR3 loop: CAISDALSGETQYF. The CDR3 nucleotides are TGTGCCATCAGTGACGCTCTTTCGGGGGAGACCCAGTACTTC.

The rearrangement links TRBV2 to TRBJ2-5; D uncertain. Germline-derived CDR1 and CDR2 are SNHLY and FYNNEI. The CDR3 totals 12 residues. Trimming took off 8 bases at V and 5 bases at J, with 12 bases between the two ends. CDR3 protein: CASDRDLETQYF. CDR3 DNA sequence: TGTGCCAGCGATAGAGATTTGGAGACCCAGTACTTC.

In this sample, this clone turned up once. The chain has TRBV6-5 and TRBJ1-3, with 7 nucleotides matching TRBD1. The CDR3 spans 15 residues. V gave up 8 bases and J gave up 2 bases; unmatched junction bases: 9. Germline CDR1 and CDR2: MNHEY and SVGAGI. The CDR3 spells CASFGVTGPGNTIYF. The DNA for the CDR3 is TGTGCCAGCTTTGGGGTGACAGGGCCTGGAAACACCATATATTTT.

The CDR3 sequence: CAGPGRLNQPQHF. In DNA form, the CDR3 reads TGTGCCGGCCCAGGGAGGTTAAATCAGCCCCAGCATTTT. V is TRBV9 and J is TRBJ1-5; weak D call: TRBD1 (5 bases). The CDR3 is made up of 13 amino acids. Germline V CDR1 and CDR2: SGDLS, YYNGEE. Trimming left V 10 bases short and J 4 bases short, with 15 bases between.

CDR3 in amino acids: CASSLSQGGNQPQHF. In DNA, the CDR3 is TGTGCCAGCAGTTTATCCCAGGGCGGCAATCAGCCCCAGCATTTT. The chain couples TRBV27 to TRBJ1-5, with D perhaps matching TRBD1 (5 bases). CDR1 MNHEY and CDR2 SMNVEV come from the germline V gene (reference sequence). This CDR3 comprises 15 residues. V gave up 0 bases and J gave up 2 bases, with 8 bases separating them.

V is TRBV6-5 and J is TRBJ1-5, with D possibly being TRBD1 (6 bases). CDR1 and CDR2 (germline): MNHEY, SVGAGI. The CDR3 extends over 14 amino acids. Trimming stripped 0 bases from V and 5 bases from J, with 8 bases between. The CDR3, as DNA: TGTGCCAGCAGTTACTCGGACAGATATCAGCCCCAGCATTTT. Protein product: CASSYSDRYQPQHF.

This clone has ten or more counts. CDR3 in amino acids: CASSESGRDAGELFF. In DNA form, the CDR3 reads TGCGCCAGCAGCGAAAGCGGGCGGGACGCCGGGGAGCTGTTTTTT. This chain uses TRBV4-1 with TRBJ2-2, with D maybe TRBD2 (6 bases). Germline V CDR1 and CDR2: MGHRA, YSYEKL. The CDR3 sequence is 15 residues long. Trimming pared 5 bases from V and 6 bases from J, leaving 16 bases between.

The rearrangement joins TRBV6-6 to TRBJ1-2; the D is unclear. Trimming took 1 base from V and 3 from J, leaving 9 bases between them. This CDR3 comprises 14 residues. Germline loops: CDR1 MNHNY, CDR2 SVGAGI (reference sequence). The CDR3 DNA sequence: TGTGCCAGCAGTTACTGGGAGAGGGACTATGGCTACACCTTC. Protein sequence: CASSYWERDYGYTF.

V usage is TRBV4-1 and J usage is TRBJ1-1; TRBD1 aligns across 8 bases. This CDR3 spans 17 amino acids. Trimming took 1 base from V and 4 from J; bases not matched to a gene: 11. The germline CDR1 and CDR2 sequences are MGHRA and YSYEKL. The CDR3 coding sequence is TGCGCCAGCAGCCAAGGGGGCAGGGGGCCAAGGGGCACTGAAGCTTTCTTT. As protein: CASSQGGRGPRGTEAFF.

The V call is TRBV6-1, the J call TRBJ2-7; 7 bases agree with TRBD1. Germline V gene sequence: CDR1 MNHNS, CDR2 SASEGT. The J segment lost 6 bases and the V segment lost 6 bases, leaving 14 bases of the junction unmatched. The CDR3 loop spans 15 amino acids. The CDR3 sequence: CASSGELQGRGEQYF. CDR3 sequence (DNA): TGTGCCAGCAGCGGTGAGTTACAGGGGAGAGGCGAGCAGTACTTC.

The gene calls are TRBV7-9 and TRBJ1-2, with a possible D match to TRBD1 (5 bases). Between the trimmed V and J ends, which lost 1 base and 6 bases, there was a span of 6 bases. The CDR3 is 12 amino acids. Per the germline V gene, CDR1 is SEHNR and CDR2 is FQNEAQ (reference sequence). CDR3 DNA: TGTGCCAGCAGCTTAGGGGGGGATGGCTACACCTTC. It specifies CASSLGGDGYTF.

CDR3 sequence reads: CASSSRTGTYGYTF. The CDR3, as DNA: TGTGCCAGCAGTTCAAGGACAGGAACCTATGGCTACACCTTC. The rearrangement uses TRBV6-6 and TRBJ1-2; TRBD1 aligns across 7 bases. This CDR3 spans 14 amino acids. With 4 bases clipped from V and 4 bases from J, the junction kept 6 bases outside the gene matches. Germline CDR1 is MNHNY and CDR2 is SVGAGI (reference sequence).

This sequence joins TRBV6-5 and TRBJ1-1; unclear D gene. The CDR3 sequence is 13 residues long. CDR1 MNHEY and CDR2 SVGAGI come from the germline V gene. V dropped 5 bases and J dropped 1 base, with 8 bases sitting between them. The CDR3 DNA reads as TGTGCCAGCAGTCTCGGTAGGAACACTGAAGCTTTCTTT. This sequence encodes CASSLGRNTEAFF.

CDR3 amino acids: CASTQLGARNQPQHF. The DNA for the CDR3 is TGTGCCAGTACCCAGTTGGGGGCCCGCAATCAGCCCCAGCATTTT. The J gene is TRBJ1-5, the V gene TRBV19; D might be TRBD1 (6 bases). Germline V gene lookup returns CDR1 LNHDA and CDR2 SQIVND (reference sequence). The germline V and J ends were trimmed by 7 bases and 2 bases, with 15 bases remaining between them. The CDR3 runs to 15 residues.

A single count supports this clone. The rearrangement links TRBV21-1 to TRBJ2-7; TRBD2, the table's D call, was not compared with the DNA. TRBV21-1 is listed as a pseudogene. The CDR3 is 10 amino acids. Here the CDR3 DNA reads TGTGCCAGCAGCCCGGGGGAGCAGTACTTC. Translating it yields CASSPGEQYF.

This chain connects TRBV6-1 to TRBJ1-1; no definite D call. The V end lost 6 bases, the J end lost 2 bases, and 7 bases lay between the germline ends. CDR3 length equals 12 residues. In germline, CDR1 is MNHNS, CDR2 SASEGT. In DNA, the CDR3 is TGTGCCAGCAGGGAGGAAAACACTGAAGCTTTCTTT. It codes for CASREENTEAFF.

The chain joins TRBV11-2 to TRBJ2-3; TRBD1 is a possible D gene (5 bases). CDR3 length: 12 amino acids. The germline V gene has CDR1 SGHAT and CDR2 FQNNGV. V was trimmed by 6 bases and J by 5 bases, leaving 9 bases between them. The CDR3 coding sequence is TGTGCCAGCAGTCCCCAGGGAGATACGCAGTATTTT. As protein: CASSPQGDTQYF. The full variable domain, completed using reference TRBV11-2 and TRBJ2-3, is EAGVAQSPRYKIIEKRQSVAFWCNPISGHATLYWYQQILGQGPKLLIQFQNNGVVDDSQLPKDRFSAERLKGVDSTLKIQPAKLEDSAVYLCASSPQGDTQYFGPGTRLTVL.